This passage covers 20 T cell receptor beta chains from one sample sequenced in a study of T cell responses to AZD1222 COVID-19 vaccine. TCRdb's table, derived via immunoSEQ multiplex PCR, lists solely in-frame clones and lacks some. The ten top clones account for over 2%, within a sample of about 140,000 clones. Input material: peripheral blood. The receptors originated from an adult in good health.

The chain couples TRBV30 to TRBJ1-2; no reliable D call. Germline V gene sequence: CDR1 GTSNPN, CDR2 SVGIG (reference sequence). The CDR3 is 16 amino acids. Trimming shortened V by 2 bases and J by 4 bases, and 20 bases separated the two germline ends. CDR3 nucleotide sequence: TGTGCCTGGAGTCGTACGGGCCTAGGCGAAGGCTATGGCTACACCTTC. It codes for CAWSRTGLGEGYGYTF. The variable domain in full, completed from reference TRBV30 and TRBJ1-2, reads SQTIHQWPATLVQPVGSPLSLECTVEGTSNPNLYWYRQAAGRGLQLLFYSVGIGQISSEVPQNLSASRPQDRQFILSSKKLLLSDSGFYLCAWSRTGLGEGYGYTFGSGTRLTVV.

The V and J genes are TRBV19 and TRBJ2-3; D perhaps matches TRBD2 (5 bases). Trimming cost V 6 bases and J 0 bases, with 16 bases left between them. This CDR3 region has 16 residues. Per germline, CDR1 LNHDA and CDR2 SQIVND (reference sequence). The CDR3 protein is CASSTVGRTSTDTQYF. The CDR3 bases are TGTGCCAGTAGCACCGTAGGACGGACTAGCACAGATACGCAGTATTTT.

This chain joins TRBV13 and TRBJ2-1; D remains unclear. The CDR3 is 11 amino acids. Trimming shortened V by 3 bases and J by 10 bases, and 7 bases separated the two germline ends. CDR1 PRHDT and CDR2 FYEKMQ come from the germline V gene (reference sequence). The CDR3 protein is CASSFGDEQFF. The CDR3, as DNA: TGTGCCAGCAGCTTTGGAGACGAGCAGTTCTTC.

The chain has TRBV6-6 and TRBJ1-1, with TRBD1 matching 7 bases. Germline CDR1 reads MNHNY; CDR2 reads SVGAGI (reference sequence). The CDR3 is 16 amino acids. The trim removed 8 bases at V and 1 base at J, leaving 13 bases unmatched. DNA of the CDR3: TGTGCCAGCTCCGAGGGAGGCCAGGGGGGGAACACTGAAGCTTTCTTT. This sequence encodes CASSEGGQGGNTEAFF.

This chain links TRBV18 with TRBJ1-6, with D possibly being TRBD1 (5 bases). The length of the CDR3 is 15 residues. The germline gives CDR1 KGHSH, CDR2 LQKENI. The V gene lost 4 bases and the J gene lost 7 bases, with 14 bases spanning the gap. This CDR3 is CASSLLGDGNSPLHF. The CDR3 DNA is TGTGCCAGCTCACTCTTGGGGGACGGGAATTCACCCCTCCACTTT.

The V gene is TRBV4-2, the J gene TRBJ1-3, with 7 bases identical to TRBD1. CDR3 length equals 16 residues. Germline V gene lookup returns CDR1 LGHNA and CDR2 YNFKEQ. Germline trimming cut 4 bases from V and 1 base from J; bases unmatched to any gene: 7. CDR3 loop: CASSRGTVDSGNTIYF. In nucleotides, the CDR3 is TGTGCCAGCAGCCGAGGGACAGTAGATTCTGGAAACACCATATATTTT.

The chain is built from TRBV9 and TRBJ2-6, with 8 nucleotides matching TRBD1. The ends lost 4 bases at V and 2 bases at J; junction bases unmatched: 11. The V gene's germline CDR1 is SGDLS and CDR2 YYNGEE. This CDR3 is 18 amino acids long. CDR3 residues: CASSPRTGSSAGANVLTF. CDR3 nucleotides: TGTGCCAGCAGCCCCCGGACAGGGAGTTCCGCTGGGGCCAACGTCCTGACTTTC.

V gene TRBV6-5 combines with J gene TRBJ1-2; D is unresolved. Trimming cost V 0 bases and J 2 bases, with 7 bases left between them. The CDR3 is 14 amino acids. Germline-derived CDR1 and CDR2 are MNHEY and SVGAGI. CDR3: CASSYSGGNYGYTF. DNA of the CDR3: TGTGCCAGCAGTTACTCGGGAGGAAACTATGGCTACACCTTC.

The J gene is TRBJ1-1, the V gene TRBV3-1 (or the pseudogene TRBV3-2), with D possibly matching TRBD1 (5 bases). The V end lost 4 bases, the J end lost 0 bases, and 6 bases lay between the germline ends. The CDR3 consists of 13 residues. The V gene's germline CDR1 is LGHDT and CDR2 YNNKEL (reference sequence). CDR3 nucleotides: TGTGCCAGCAGCCCAGGGATGAACACTGAAGCTTTCTTT. Residues: CASSPGMNTEAFF.

J is TRBJ2-2 and V is TRBV25-1; 7 nucleotides agree with TRBD1. Looked up from germline, CDR1 is MGHDK and CDR2 is SYGVNS. J lost 5 bases, V lost 3 bases, and 3 bases had no gene match. The CDR3 covers 14 residues. CDR3 sequence (DNA): TGTGCCAGCAGTGAGGCAGGGGGAACCGGGGAGCTGTTTTTT. This gives the protein CASSEAGGTGELFF.

The genes are TRBV18 and TRBJ1-1; D gene uncertain. The V and J ends lost 1 base and 6 bases respectively, with 9 bases between them. The CDR3 has 13 residues. Germline CDR1 KGHSH, CDR2 LQKENI. The CDR3 DNA reads as TGTGCCAGCTCACCACGGGCAGAAGCTGAAGCTTTCTTT. It is translated as CASSPRAEAEAFF. The full variable domain, rest sourced from reference TRBV18 and TRBJ1-1, is NAGVMQNPRHLVRRRGQEARLRCSPMKGHSHVYWYRQLPEEGLKFMVYLQKENIIDESGMPKERFSAEFPKEGPSILRIQQVVRGDSAAYFCASSPRAEAEAFFGQGTRLTVV.

The chain employs TRBV5-1 and TRBJ1-2; D is ambiguous. Germline CDR1 and CDR2: SGHRS and YFSETQ. With 4 bases removed from V and 4 bases from J, the gap between germline ends came to 14 bases. The CDR3 has 14 amino acids. The chain's CDR3 is CASSGDTFTYGYTF. CDR3 sequence (DNA): TGCGCCAGCAGCGGAGACACGTTTACCTATGGCTACACCTTC.

V gene TRBV5-1 combines with J gene TRBJ2-7; tentatively, D is TRBD1 (5 bases). The CDR3 covers 13 residues. CDR1 and CDR2 (germline): SGHRS, YFSETQ. Trimming took off 0 bases at V and 3 bases at J, with 7 bases between the two ends. CDR3 sequence reads: CASSLAQGYEQYF. CDR3 sequence (DNA): TGCGCCAGCAGCTTGGCTCAGGGCTACGAGCAGTACTTC.

J is TRBJ2-7 and V is TRBV24-1, with D possibly being TRBD1 (7 bases). V lost 9 bases to trimming and J lost 5 bases, with 19 bases between them. This CDR3 spans 14 amino acids. The V gene's germline CDR1 is KGHDR and CDR2 SFDVKD. The CDR3 here is CATRLQGRDDEQYF. CDR3 nucleotide sequence: TGTGCCACCCGCCTACAGGGGCGGGATGACGAGCAGTACTTC.

This chain joins TRBV4-2 and TRBJ2-1, with 8 bases matching TRBD2. The V segment lost 0 bases and the J segment 6 bases; nucleotides outside the gene matches: 10. CDR1 is LGHNA and CDR2 is YNFKEQ in the germline V gene. This CDR3 contains 17 residues. CDR3 DNA: TGTGCCAGCAGCCAAGATGGGGACCAGCGGGGGAGCAATGAGCAGTTCTTC. As protein: CASSQDGDQRGSNEQFF.

The CDR3 coding sequence is TGTGCCAGCAGTCGGGGCGGGTCCACTGAAGCTTTCTTT. Encoded protein: CASSRGGSTEAFF. The rearrangement uses TRBV25-1 and TRBJ1-1; the D gene is possibly TRBD1 (5 bases). V was trimmed by 5 bases and J by 4 bases, leaving 11 bases between them. This CDR3 comprises 13 residues. The V gene's germline CDR1 is MGHDK and CDR2 SYGVNS.

The chain joins TRBV6-1 to TRBJ2-2, with a possible D match to TRBD1 (5 bases). Trimming cost V 2 bases and J 4 bases, with 14 bases left between them. CDR1 is MNHNS, CDR2 SASEGT, per germline. The CDR3 runs 16 residues. The CDR3 sequence is CASSEIRGRVTGELFF. The CDR3 bases are TGTGCCAGCAGTGAAATTAGGGGAAGAGTCACCGGGGAGCTGTTTTTT.

The V call is TRBV18, the J call TRBJ1-1; D might be TRBD1 (5 bases). CDR3 length equals 14 residues. Per the germline V gene, CDR1 is KGHSH and CDR2 is LQKENI. V was trimmed by 3 bases and J by 4 bases, leaving 12 bases between them. CDR3 coding DNA: TGTGCCAGCTCACCGGGCAGGGAGACCACTGAAGCTTTCTTT. Its protein is CASSPGRETTEAFF.

This chain links TRBV20-1 with TRBJ2-3; TRBD1 might be the D (6 bases). CDR1 is DFQATT and CDR2 is SNEGSKA in the germline V gene (reference sequence). Trimming left V 3 bases short and J 0 bases short, with 19 bases between. This CDR3 is 17 amino acids long. CDR3 coding DNA: TGCAGTGCTAGTAAGCAGGGGCGGACCTCTAGCACAGATACGCAGTATTTT. Translated: CSASKQGRTSSTDTQYF.

This sequence joins TRBV7-9 and TRBJ2-5; TRBD2 aligns across 13 bases. CDR1 and CDR2 from the germline V gene are SEHNR and FQNEAQ (reference sequence). The junction had 5 bases not matched to a gene; V was cut back by 6 bases and J by 1 base. The CDR3 loop spans 16 amino acids. The CDR3 nucleotides are TGTGCCAGCAGACTAACTAGCGGGGGGGCCCAAGAGACCCAGTACTTC. It codes for CASRLTSGGAQETQYF.